This T cell receptor beta chain comes out of a study of T cell responses to AZD1222 COVID-19 vaccine. This CDR3 comprises 11 residues. The germline CDR1 and CDR2 sequences are MNHEY and SMNVEV (reference sequence). The V and J ends lost 1 base and 6 bases respectively, with 3 bases between them. The table came from immunoSEQ multiplex PCR; TCRdb's copy has only in-frame clones and leaves some out. Counted here are about 140,000 clones, 91% occurring once; the ten biggest clones make up 2.5% to 3%. The study's findings and limits: Along spike, vaccine-associated CD4 TCRs were found throughout, with dominance at 160-218 and 743-854. Receipt of two AZD1222 doses was followed by a rise in Spike-specific TCR breadth and depth. Unmutated variant regions are reportedly targeted by nearly half of spike-specific TCRs.

Regarding this clone: Its target is not known.

This TCR derives from an adult in good health. Material: peripheral blood, obtained on day 0 of AZD1222 vaccination. The V call is TRBV27, the J call TRBJ1-2; D is ambiguous. CDR3 coding DNA: TGTGCCAGCAGTTTATTCCATGGCTACACCTTC. This translates into CASSLFHGYTF.